This T cell receptor beta chain was recorded in a study of blood T cell repertoires in COVID-19. The CDR3 has 19 residues. Trimming shortened V by 8 bases and J by 1 base, and 27 bases separated the two germline ends. Germline V gene lookup returns CDR1 LNHDA and CDR2 SQIVND (reference sequence). Sequencing used immunoSEQ multiplex PCR; TCRdb keeps in-frame clones, though not all of them. The table lists about 71,000 clones, 85% to 90% of them singletons, with 7% to 10% in the top ten. The specimen was peripheral blood. This receptor was obtained from a man in his fifties with active COVID-19. The gene calls are TRBV19 and TRBJ2-1, with a weak D call TRBD1 (5 bases). The CDR3, as DNA: TGTGCCAGTGAATTAAGGGGCGCTATCCGGAAGAATTCCTACAATGAGCAGTTCTTC. Translation gives CASELRGAIRKNSYNEQFF.